This TCR beta chain derives from a study of blood T cell repertoires in COVID-19. Measured with immunoSEQ multiplex PCR; TCRdb has only the in-frame clones, and not every one. This sample has about 83,000 clones, with around nine tenths found just once. Germline lookup yields CDR1 LNHDA and CDR2 SQIVND (reference sequence). CDR3 length: 13 residues. The germline V and J ends were trimmed by 4 bases and 1 base, with 7 bases remaining between them. J is TRBJ1-1 and V is TRBV19; possibly TRBD1 for D (5 bases). Sequencing input: peripheral blood. This clonotype originated in an elderly man with active or convalescent COVID-19. CDR3 sequence (DNA): TGTGCCAGTAGTACCACAGGGAACACTGAAGCTTTCTTT. This encodes CASSTTGNTEAFF.